These 15 T cell receptor beta chains were sequenced from one sample in a study of T-cell memory formation after mild COVID-19. TCRdb re-called the 5' RACE reads through MiXCR, storing one row per CDR3 protein. Of fewer than 350,000 distinct CDR3 sequences listed, approximately 14% were seen once; the top ten hold around a fifth. Sequencing input: PBMCs or a T cell subset sorted from them (not recorded which). The source of these receptors is a young man who had mild COVID-19 (a few samples of this study predate the infection). Cell type and time point are not known.

Ten or more counts support this clonotype. The V gene is TRBV28, the J gene TRBJ2-3, with a weak D call TRBD1 (6 bases). Germline V CDR1 and CDR2: MDHEN, SYDVKM. CDR3 length equals 14 residues. Trimming removed 8 bases at V and 3 bases at J, with 15 bases between. The CDR3 nucleotides read TGTGCCAGCGGACAGCAACCCGAGACAGATACGCAGTATTTT. It is translated as CASGQQPETDTQYF.

This clonotype showed up just a few times. V usage is TRBV18 and J usage is TRBJ1-4; D is undetermined. The germline V gene has CDR1 KGHSH and CDR2 LQKENI. Trimming took 3 bases from V and 7 from J, leaving 15 bases between them. The CDR3 length is 15 residues. The CDR3 is CASSPGGLNGEKLFF. CDR3 in DNA: TGTGCCAGCTCACCGGGCGGGTTGAATGGTGAAAAACTGTTTTTT.

The chain joins TRBV20-1 to TRBJ2-7; no firm D call. There are 13 residues in the CDR3. The germline V and J ends were trimmed by 0 bases and 2 bases, with 8 bases remaining between them. Per germline, CDR1 DFQATT and CDR2 SNEGSKA (reference sequence). The CDR3 region has the DNA TGCAGTGCTAGAGATGCAGCGACCTACGAGCAGTACTTC. It codes for CSARDAATYEQYF.

As concerns this clonotype: An end of the junction does not agree with germline; a read error may underlie this. The J gene is TRBJ1-5, the V gene TRBV3-1; no definite D call. The CDR3 extends over 14 amino acids. CDR1 is LGHDT and CDR2 is YNNKEL in the germline V gene (reference sequence). In nucleotides, the CDR3 is TGTGCCAGCAGACAAGCAGTAAGCAATCAGCCCCAGCATTTT. Encoded protein: CASRQAVSNQPQHF.

This chain connects TRBV12-3 or TRBV12-4 to TRBJ1-4, with TRBD1 matching 8 bases. The V segment lost 5 bases and the J segment 8 bases; nucleotides outside the gene matches: 10. The CDR3 loop spans 15 amino acids. CDR3 DNA: TGTGCCAGCAGTCCACTAAAGGGACAGGAGGAAAAACTGTTTTTT. Amino acid sequence: CASSPLKGQEEKLFF.

This clonotype has a handful of counts. The chain is built from TRBV5-1 and TRBJ1-1; 7 nucleotides line up with TRBD1. CDR1 SGHRS and CDR2 YFSETQ come from the germline V gene. The length of the CDR3 is 15 residues. With 1 base clipped from V and 5 bases from J, the junction kept 8 bases outside the gene matches. The DNA of the CDR3 is TGCGCCAGCAGCTTGCCAGGGGGGGTCTATACTGAAGCTTTCTTT. Translated, it gives CASSLPGGVYTEAFF.

The V gene is TRBV28, the J gene TRBJ2-3; TRBD2 matches 8 bases. The CDR3 has 16 residues. CDR1 is MDHEN, CDR2 SYDVKM, per germline. V was pared by 3 bases and J by 2 bases, with 7 bases of the junction left unmatched. The CDR3 bases are TGTGCCAGCAGTTTTAGACTAGCGAGTTTCACAGATACGCAGTATTTT. It encodes CASSFRLASFTDTQYF.

This clonotype was counted a few times. The V gene is TRBV27, the J gene TRBJ2-1; no clear D. Germline CDR1 reads MNHEY; CDR2 reads SMNVEV (reference sequence). The CDR3 runs 13 residues. The V end was cut by 3 bases, the J end by 6 bases, with 9 bases between. CDR3: CASSFFARNEQFF. For the CDR3, the DNA is TGTGCCAGCAGTTTTTTTGCACGCAATGAGCAGTTCTTC.

This sequence joins TRBV5-1 and TRBJ2-1; 8 bases agree with TRBD1. The CDR3 has 15 residues. Germline lookup yields CDR1 SGHRS and CDR2 YFSETQ. V was clipped by 4 bases and J by 8 bases; unmatched bases: 11. CDR3 protein: CASSLWTGLGDEQFF. CDR3 bases: TGCGCCAGCAGCCTGTGGACAGGGCTTGGAGATGAGCAGTTCTTC. Combining the CDR3 with reference TRBV5-1 and TRBJ2-1 gives the whole variable domain KAGVTQTPRYLIKTRGQQVTLSCSPISGHRSVSWYQQTPGQGLQFLFEYFSETQRNKGNFPGRFSGRQFSNSRSEMNVSTLELGDSALYLCASSLWTGLGDEQFFGPGTRLTVL.

The genes are TRBV9 and TRBJ1-6; D uncertain. The CDR3 consists of 15 residues. V was pared by 4 bases and J by 0 bases, with 8 bases between. The V gene's germline CDR1 is SGDLS and CDR2 YYNGEE. For the CDR3, the DNA is TGTGCCAGCAGCTCCCATAGCTCCTATAATTCACCCCTCCACTTT. Its protein is CASSSHSSYNSPLHF.

This clonotype turned up a few times. This chain joins TRBV5-1 and TRBJ1-6; D gene ambiguous. V dropped 2 bases and J dropped 7 bases, with 7 bases sitting between them. Per germline, CDR1 SGHRS and CDR2 YFSETQ. The length of the CDR3 is 13 residues. The CDR3 bases are TGCGCCAGCAGCTTTTGGCTCAATTCACCCCTCCACTTT. It encodes CASSFWLNSPLHF.

A few counts support this clonotype. Written as DNA, the CDR3 is TGCAGCGTTAGACAGGGGGCCTCTGGGGCCAACGTCCTGACTTTC. Its protein is CSVRQGASGANVLTF. V is TRBV29-1 and J is TRBJ2-6, with 10 bases matching TRBD1. V dropped 5 bases and J dropped 0; count of bases not matched to a gene: 1. This CDR3 contains 15 residues. Germline V gives CDR1 SQVTM, CDR2 ANQGSEA.

This chain uses TRBV20-1 with TRBJ2-7; the D gene is possibly TRBD2 (5 bases). The CDR3 has 16 amino acids. Trimming cost V 0 bases and J 2 bases, with 17 bases left between them. Germline loops: CDR1 DFQATT, CDR2 SNEGSKA (reference sequence). The CDR3 bases are TGCAGTGCTAGAGATCTGGAGGCCTCATCGGCCTACGAGCAGTACTTC. Translating it yields CSARDLEASSAYEQYF.

This clonotype was seen a handful of times. The chain combines TRBV4-1 with TRBJ1-1; perhaps TRBD1 as D (6 bases). CDR1 is MGHRA, CDR2 YSYEKL, per germline. The CDR3 extends over 13 amino acids. Trimming shortened V by 4 bases and J by 7 bases, and 13 bases separated the two germline ends. In nucleotides, the CDR3 is TGCGCCAGCAGCCCGGACAGCCCGATTGAAGCTTTCTTT. This codes for CASSPDSPIEAFF.

The chain has TRBV25-1 and TRBJ1-1; TRBD1 might be the D (5 bases). This CDR3 has 13 residues. The germline CDR1 and CDR2 sequences are MGHDK and SYGVNS. The V gene lost 8 bases and the J gene lost 4 bases, with 14 bases spanning the gap. The CDR3 loop is CASRRGIGTEAFF. The CDR3 DNA reads as TGTGCCAGCCGAAGGGGTATTGGCACTGAAGCTTTCTTT.